This T cell receptor beta chain was recorded in a study of blood T cell repertoires in COVID-19. The overall study: The cDNA or gDNA used as material had been derived from T cells, B-cell-depleted T cells, or PBMCs.

Germline CDR1 MNHEY, CDR2 SMNVEV (reference sequence). The CDR3 runs to 15 residues. The V and J ends lost 2 bases and 2 bases respectively, with 11 bases between them. Measured with immunoSEQ multiplex PCR; TCRdb has only the in-frame clones, and not every one. In the table there are around 300,000 clones, about four fifths of which are singletons. The sequencing sample was made of peripheral blood. The V gene is TRBV27, the J gene TRBJ2-3, with D tentatively TRBD2 (5 bases). This receptor was identified in a woman aged 45-65 years who had recovered from COVID-19. The CDR3 protein is CASSLRSGVTDTQYF. As DNA, the CDR3 is TGTGCCAGCAGTTTAAGAAGCGGCGTCACAGATACGCAGTATTTT.